These 9 T cell receptor beta chains came from one sample sequenced in a study of memory CD4+ T cells and cytomegalovirus serostatus. This table comes from immunoSEQ multiplex PCR, and its TCRdb copy is limited to in-frame clones, with some not included. This table holds 70,000 or so clones, around 82% found once. Single viable CD3+CD4+CD8-CD45RO+ cells were sorted as the memory CD4+ T cells. The specimen was memory CD4+ T cells from blood. The receptors stem from an adult in good health and CMV-seropositive.

CDR3 nucleotide sequence: TGCGCCAGCAGGGGACAGACAAACACCGGGGAGCTGTTTTTT. Translating it yields CASRGQTNTGELFF. V and J are TRBV5-1 and TRBJ2-2, with TRBD1 matching 7 bases. Germline lookup yields CDR1 SGHRS and CDR2 YFSETQ. The CDR3 has 14 residues. V gave up 5 bases and J gave up 2 bases; unmatched junction bases: 3. The full variable domain, completed using reference TRBV5-1 and TRBJ2-2, is KAGVTQTPRYLIKTRGQQVTLSCSPISGHRSVSWYQQTPGQGLQFLFEYFSETQRNKGNFPGRFSGRQFSNSRSEMNVSTLELGDSALYLCASRGQTNTGELFFGEGSRLTVL.

This clone was seen once. This chain links TRBV5-1 with TRBJ1-1; maybe TRBD1 (5 bases). Per germline, CDR1 SGHRS and CDR2 YFSETQ. The CDR3 runs to 16 residues. V was trimmed by 7 bases and J by 0 bases, leaving 19 bases between them. The CDR3 DNA reads as TGCGCCAGCGGCCTGCAGGGCGCAACCATGAACACTGAAGCTTTCTTT. Amino acid sequence: CASGLQGATMNTEAFF.

This chain connects TRBV30 to TRBJ2-7; TRBD2 is a possible D gene (5 bases). Per germline, CDR1 GTSNPN and CDR2 SVGIG (reference sequence). The CDR3 spans 11 residues. CDR3 coding DNA: TGTGCCTGGAGTGTAAGGGAGCGCCTTGAGGTC. Translating it yields CAWSVRERLEV.

This clone showed up just a few times. The J gene is TRBJ2-1, the V gene TRBV5-1; TRBD1 agrees at 7 bases. V dropped 3 bases and J dropped 9; count of bases not matched to a gene: 6. Germline V lookup: CDR1 SGHRS, CDR2 YFSETQ. This CDR3 is 13 amino acids long. The CDR3 sequence is CASSSRGGREQFF. For the CDR3, the DNA is TGCGCCAGCAGCTCGCGAGGGGGCCGTGAGCAGTTCTTC.

The chain couples TRBV6-1 to TRBJ2-3, with TRBD2 as a possible D gene (7 bases). The germline V and J ends were trimmed by 1 base and 1 base, with 12 bases remaining between them. Germline lookup yields CDR1 MNHNS and CDR2 SASEGT. This CDR3 comprises 16 residues. CDR3 amino acids: CASSEVGGLRTDTQYF. CDR3 nucleotides: TGTGCCAGCAGTGAAGTGGGGGGGCTGCGCACAGATACGCAGTATTTT.

The chain is built from TRBV10-2 and TRBJ2-2; D perhaps matches TRBD1 (5 bases). Between the trimmed V and J ends, which lost 3 bases and 5 bases, there was a span of 19 bases. This CDR3 has 17 amino acids. Per the germline V gene, CDR1 is WSHSY and CDR2 is SAAADI. In DNA, the CDR3 is TGCGCCAGCAGTGATCCCTTCAGACAGTTGGGGACCGGGGAGCTGTTTTTT. As protein: CASSDPFRQLGTGELFF.

This sequence joins TRBV5-4 and TRBJ2-1, with D possibly matching TRBD1 (6 bases). CDR1 SGHNT and CDR2 YYREEE come from the germline V gene (reference sequence). V dropped 2 bases and J dropped 8 bases, with 17 bases sitting between them. The CDR3 totals 15 residues. In DNA, the CDR3 is TGTGCCAGCAGCTTCCGGGACAAGGGAAACGATGAGCAGTTCTTC. It encodes CASSFRDKGNDEQFF.

The rearrangement joins TRBV10-3 to TRBJ1-1, with TRBD1 as a possible D gene (6 bases). The CDR3 totals 13 residues. V was trimmed by 8 bases and J by 1 base, leaving 11 bases between them. Germline lookup yields CDR1 ENHRY and CDR2 SYGVKD. Here the CDR3 reads CAIQGQGNTEAFF. For the CDR3, the DNA is TGTGCCATCCAGGGGCAGGGGAACACTGAAGCTTTCTTT.

The chain is built from TRBV10-1 and TRBJ1-1, with TRBD1 matching 8 bases. CDR3 length equals 14 residues. CDR1 is WNHNN, CDR2 SYGVQD, per germline (reference sequence). The junction had 7 bases not matched to a gene; V was cut back by 10 bases and J by 0 bases. CDR3 DNA: TGCGCCACCACCTCGGACAGGGTGAACACTGAAGCTTTCTTT. Translating gives CATTSDRVNTEAFF.